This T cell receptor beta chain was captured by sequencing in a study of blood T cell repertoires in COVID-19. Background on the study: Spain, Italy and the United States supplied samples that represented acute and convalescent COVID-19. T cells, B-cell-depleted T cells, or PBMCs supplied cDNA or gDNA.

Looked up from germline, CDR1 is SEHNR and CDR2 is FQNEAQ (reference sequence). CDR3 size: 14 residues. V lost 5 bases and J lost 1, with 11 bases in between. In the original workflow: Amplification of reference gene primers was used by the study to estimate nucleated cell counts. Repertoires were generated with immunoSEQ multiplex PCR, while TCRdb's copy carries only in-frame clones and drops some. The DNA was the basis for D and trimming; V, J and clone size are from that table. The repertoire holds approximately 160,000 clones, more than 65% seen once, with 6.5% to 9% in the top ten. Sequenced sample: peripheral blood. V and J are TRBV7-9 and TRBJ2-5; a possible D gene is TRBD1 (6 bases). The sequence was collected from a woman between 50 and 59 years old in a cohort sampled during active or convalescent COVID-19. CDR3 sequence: CASSPRQVQETQYF. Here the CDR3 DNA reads TGTGCCAGCAGCCCGAGACAGGTCCAAGAGACCCAGTACTTC.